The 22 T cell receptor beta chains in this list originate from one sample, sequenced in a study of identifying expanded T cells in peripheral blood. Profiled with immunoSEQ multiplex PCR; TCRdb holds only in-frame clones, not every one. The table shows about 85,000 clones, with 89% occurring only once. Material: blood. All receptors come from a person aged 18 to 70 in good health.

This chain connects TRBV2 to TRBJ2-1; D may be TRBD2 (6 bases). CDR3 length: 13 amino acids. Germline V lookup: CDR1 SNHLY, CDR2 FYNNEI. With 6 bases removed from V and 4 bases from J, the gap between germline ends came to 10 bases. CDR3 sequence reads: CASRGTLYNEQFF. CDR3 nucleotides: TGTGCCAGCAGAGGGACTCTGTACAATGAGCAGTTCTTC.

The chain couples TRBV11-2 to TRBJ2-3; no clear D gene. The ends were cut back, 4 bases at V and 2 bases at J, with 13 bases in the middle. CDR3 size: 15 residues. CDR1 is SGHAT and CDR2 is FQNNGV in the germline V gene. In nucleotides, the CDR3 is TGTGCCAGCAGCTACGGACGGGTTAACACAGATACGCAGTATTTT. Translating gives CASSYGRVNTDTQYF.

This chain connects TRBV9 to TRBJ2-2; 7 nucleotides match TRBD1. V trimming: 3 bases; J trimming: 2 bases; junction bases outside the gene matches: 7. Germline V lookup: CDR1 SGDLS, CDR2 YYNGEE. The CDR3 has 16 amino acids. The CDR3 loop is CASSDNTGVNTGELFF. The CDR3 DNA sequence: TGTGCCAGCAGCGATAACACAGGGGTCAACACCGGGGAGCTGTTTTTT.

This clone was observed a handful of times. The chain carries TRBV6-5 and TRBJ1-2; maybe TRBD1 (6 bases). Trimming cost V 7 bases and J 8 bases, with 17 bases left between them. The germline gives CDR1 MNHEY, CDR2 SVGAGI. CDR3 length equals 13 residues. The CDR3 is CASTRTGFIGYTF. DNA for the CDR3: TGTGCCAGCACCCGAACAGGGTTCATCGGCTACACCTTC.

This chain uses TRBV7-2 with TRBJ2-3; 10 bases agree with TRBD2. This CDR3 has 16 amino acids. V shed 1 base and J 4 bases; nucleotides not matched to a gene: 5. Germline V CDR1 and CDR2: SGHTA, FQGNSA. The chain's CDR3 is CASSLVLAGAADTQYF. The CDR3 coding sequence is TGTGCCAGCAGCTTAGTTCTAGCGGGAGCCGCAGATACGCAGTATTTT. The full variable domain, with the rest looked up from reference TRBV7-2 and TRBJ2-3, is GAGVSQSPSNKVTEKGKDVELRCDPISGHTALYWYRQSLGQGLEFLIYFQGNSAPDKSGLPSDRFSAERTGGSVSTLTIQRTQQEDSAVYLCASSLVLAGAADTQYFGPGTRLTVL.

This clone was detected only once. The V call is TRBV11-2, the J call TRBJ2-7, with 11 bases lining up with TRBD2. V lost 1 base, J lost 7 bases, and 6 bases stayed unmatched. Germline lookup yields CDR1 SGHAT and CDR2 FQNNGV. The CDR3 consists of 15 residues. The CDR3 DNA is TGTGCCAGCAGCTTAGCAGCCCTAGCGGGAGGAGAGCAGTACTTC. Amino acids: CASSLAALAGGEQYF.

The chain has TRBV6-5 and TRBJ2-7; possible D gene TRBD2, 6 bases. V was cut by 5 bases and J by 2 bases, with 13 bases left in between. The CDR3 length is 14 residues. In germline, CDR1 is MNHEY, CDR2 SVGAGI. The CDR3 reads CASSQSGRPYEQYF. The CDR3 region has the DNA TGTGCCAGCAGTCAAAGCGGGCGCCCCTACGAGCAGTACTTC.

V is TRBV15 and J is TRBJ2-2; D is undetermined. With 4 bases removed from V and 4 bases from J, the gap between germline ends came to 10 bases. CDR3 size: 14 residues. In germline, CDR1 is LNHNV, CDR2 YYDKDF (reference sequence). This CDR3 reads CATSTSVSTGELFF. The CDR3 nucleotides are TGTGCCACCAGCACCTCAGTCAGCACCGGGGAGCTGTTTTTT.

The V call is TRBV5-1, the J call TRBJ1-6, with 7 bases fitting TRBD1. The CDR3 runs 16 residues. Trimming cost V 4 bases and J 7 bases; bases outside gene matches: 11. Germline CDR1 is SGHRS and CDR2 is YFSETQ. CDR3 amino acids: CASSLPGTDDNSPLHF. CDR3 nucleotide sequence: TGCGCCAGCAGCCTACCCGGGACAGACGACAATTCACCCCTCCACTTT.

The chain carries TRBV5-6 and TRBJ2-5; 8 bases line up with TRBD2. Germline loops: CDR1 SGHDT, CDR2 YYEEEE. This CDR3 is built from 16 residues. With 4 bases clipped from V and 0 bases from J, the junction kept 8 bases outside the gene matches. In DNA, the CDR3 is TGTGCCAGCAGCCGGCGGGGGGCGGGGTACCAAGAGACCCAGTACTTC. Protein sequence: CASSRRGAGYQETQYF.

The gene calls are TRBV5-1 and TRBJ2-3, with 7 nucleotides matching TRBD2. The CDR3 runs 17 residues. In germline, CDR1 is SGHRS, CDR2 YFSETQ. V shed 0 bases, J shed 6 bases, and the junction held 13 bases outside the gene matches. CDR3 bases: TGCGCCAGCAGCTTGGGGACCACTAGCGCCCTAGGGGATACGCAGTATTTT. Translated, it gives CASSLGTTSALGDTQYF.

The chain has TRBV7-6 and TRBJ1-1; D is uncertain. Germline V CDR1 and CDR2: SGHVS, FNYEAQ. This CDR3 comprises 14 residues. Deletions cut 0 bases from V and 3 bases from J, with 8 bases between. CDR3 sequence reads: CASSLAPQDTEAFF. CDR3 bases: TGTGCCAGCAGCTTAGCGCCCCAAGACACTGAAGCTTTCTTT.

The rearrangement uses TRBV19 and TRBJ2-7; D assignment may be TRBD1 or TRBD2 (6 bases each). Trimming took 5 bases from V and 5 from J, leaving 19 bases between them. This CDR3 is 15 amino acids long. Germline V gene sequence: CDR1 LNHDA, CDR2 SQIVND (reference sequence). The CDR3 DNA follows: TGTGCCAGTAGTTCCAACAGGGAGGCAGTCAACGAGCAGTACTTC. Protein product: CASSSNREAVNEQYF.

CDR3 loop: CASGLTQGLQYF. The CDR3 DNA is TGTGCTAGTGGTTTGACCCAGGGTCTACAGTACTTC. The chain has TRBV12-5 and TRBJ2-5; a weak D match, TRBD1 (5 bases). CDR1 LGHNT and CDR2 FRNRAP come from the germline V gene. The CDR3 loop spans 12 amino acids. V was shortened by 2 bases and J by 11 bases, with 12 bases between the two germline ends.

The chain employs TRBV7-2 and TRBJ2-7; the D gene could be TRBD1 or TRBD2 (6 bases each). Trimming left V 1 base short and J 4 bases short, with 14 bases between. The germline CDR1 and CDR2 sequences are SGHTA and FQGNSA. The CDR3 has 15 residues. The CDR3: CASSLVVGGQYEQYF. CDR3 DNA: TGTGCCAGCAGCTTAGTGGTCGGGGGACAATACGAGCAGTACTTC. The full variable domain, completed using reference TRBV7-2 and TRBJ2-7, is GAGVSQSPSNKVTEKGKDVELRCDPISGHTALYWYRQSLGQGLEFLIYFQGNSAPDKSGLPSDRFSAERTGGSVSTLTIQRTQQEDSAVYLCASSLVVGGQYEQYFGPGTRLTVT.

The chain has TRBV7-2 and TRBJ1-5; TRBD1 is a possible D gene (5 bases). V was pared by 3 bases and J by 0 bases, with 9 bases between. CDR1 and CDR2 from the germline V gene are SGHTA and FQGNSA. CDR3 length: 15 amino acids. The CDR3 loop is CASSLSGRSNQPQHF. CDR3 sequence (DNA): TGTGCCAGCAGCTTGTCGGGACGTAGCAATCAGCCCCAGCATTTT.

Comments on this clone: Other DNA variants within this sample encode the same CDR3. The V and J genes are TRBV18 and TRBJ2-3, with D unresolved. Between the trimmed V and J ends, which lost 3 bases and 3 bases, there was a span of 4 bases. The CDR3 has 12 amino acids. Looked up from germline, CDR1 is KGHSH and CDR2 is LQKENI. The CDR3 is CASSPSTDTQYF. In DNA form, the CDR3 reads TGTGCCAGCTCACCCAGTACAGATACGCAGTATTTT.

CDR3: CASTFDSNQPQHF. In DNA, the CDR3 is TGTGCCAGTACGTTCGACAGCAATCAGCCCCAGCATTTT. The J gene is TRBJ1-5, the V gene TRBV19; no firm D call. Germline lookup yields CDR1 LNHDA and CDR2 SQIVND (reference sequence). This CDR3 contains 13 residues. V dropped 7 bases and J dropped 1 base, with 8 bases sitting between them.

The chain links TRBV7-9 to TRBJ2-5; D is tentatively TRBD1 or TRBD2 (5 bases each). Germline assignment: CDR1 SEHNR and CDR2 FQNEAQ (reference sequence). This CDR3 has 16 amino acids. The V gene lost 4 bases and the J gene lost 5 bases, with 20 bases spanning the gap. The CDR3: CASSSMWETARETQYF. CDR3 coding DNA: TGTGCCAGCAGCTCTATGTGGGAGACAGCGCGGGAGACCCAGTACTTC.

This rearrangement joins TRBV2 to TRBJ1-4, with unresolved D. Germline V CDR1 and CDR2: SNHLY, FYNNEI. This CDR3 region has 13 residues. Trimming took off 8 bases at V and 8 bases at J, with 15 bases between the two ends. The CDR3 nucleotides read TGTGCCAGCTCAGGAGGGTTTGGCGAAAAACTGTTTTTT. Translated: CASSGGFGEKLFF.

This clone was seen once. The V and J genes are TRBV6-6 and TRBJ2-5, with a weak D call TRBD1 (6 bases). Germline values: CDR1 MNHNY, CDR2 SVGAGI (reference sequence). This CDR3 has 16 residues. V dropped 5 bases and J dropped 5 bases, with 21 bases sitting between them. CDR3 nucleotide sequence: TGTGCCAGCAGTCACCCCCCGGGACAAGGAACGGAGACCCAGTACTTC. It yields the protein CASSHPPGQGTETQYF.

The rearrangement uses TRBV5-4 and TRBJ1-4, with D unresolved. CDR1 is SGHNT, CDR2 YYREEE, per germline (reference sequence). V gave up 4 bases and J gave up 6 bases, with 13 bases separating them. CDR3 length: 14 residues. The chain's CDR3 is CASSLNVGDEKLFF. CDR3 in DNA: TGTGCCAGCAGCCTTAACGTAGGCGATGAAAAACTGTTTTTT.